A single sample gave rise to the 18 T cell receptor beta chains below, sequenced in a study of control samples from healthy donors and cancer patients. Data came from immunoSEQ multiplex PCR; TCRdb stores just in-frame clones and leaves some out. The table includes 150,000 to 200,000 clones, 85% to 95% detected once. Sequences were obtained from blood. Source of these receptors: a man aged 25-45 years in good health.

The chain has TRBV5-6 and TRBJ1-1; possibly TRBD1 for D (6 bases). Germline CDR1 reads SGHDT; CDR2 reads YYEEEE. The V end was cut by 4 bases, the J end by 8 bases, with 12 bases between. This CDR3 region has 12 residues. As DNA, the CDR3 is TGTGCCAGCAGCGCCTTTGGACAGGAAGCTTTCTTT. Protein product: CASSAFGQEAFF.

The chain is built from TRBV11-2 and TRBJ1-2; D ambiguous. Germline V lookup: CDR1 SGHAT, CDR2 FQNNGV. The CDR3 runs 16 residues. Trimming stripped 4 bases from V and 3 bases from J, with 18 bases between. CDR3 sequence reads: CASSSFGSPGDYGYTF. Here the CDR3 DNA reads TGTGCCAGCAGCTCCTTCGGGAGCCCCGGGGACTATGGCTACACCTTC.

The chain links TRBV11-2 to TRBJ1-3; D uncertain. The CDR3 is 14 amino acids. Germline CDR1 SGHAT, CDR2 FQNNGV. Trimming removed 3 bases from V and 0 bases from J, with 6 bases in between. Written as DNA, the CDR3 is TGTGCCAGCAGCTTGGGGTACTCTGGAAACACCATATATTTT. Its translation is CASSLGYSGNTIYF.

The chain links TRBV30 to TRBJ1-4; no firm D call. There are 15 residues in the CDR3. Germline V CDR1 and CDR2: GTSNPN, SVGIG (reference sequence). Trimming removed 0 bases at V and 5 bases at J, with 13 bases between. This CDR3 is CAWSVLPGRNEKLFF. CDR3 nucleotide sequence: TGTGCCTGGAGTGTACTTCCGGGTCGGAATGAAAAACTGTTTTTT.

This CDR3 reads CASRLRRTGELFF. For the CDR3, the DNA is TGTGCCAGCAGACTGCGTAGGACCGGGGAGCTGTTTTTT. This chain connects TRBV6-5 to TRBJ2-2; no clear D. Between the trimmed V and J ends, which lost 6 bases and 5 bases, there was a span of 10 bases. The CDR3 sequence is 13 residues long. Germline lookup yields CDR1 MNHEY and CDR2 SVGAGI.

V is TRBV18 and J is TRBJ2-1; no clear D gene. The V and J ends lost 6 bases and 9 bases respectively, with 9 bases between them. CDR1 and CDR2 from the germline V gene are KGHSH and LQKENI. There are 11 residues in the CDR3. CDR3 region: CASSPGPEQFF. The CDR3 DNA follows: TGTGCCAGCTCTCCCGGGCCTGAGCAGTTCTTC.

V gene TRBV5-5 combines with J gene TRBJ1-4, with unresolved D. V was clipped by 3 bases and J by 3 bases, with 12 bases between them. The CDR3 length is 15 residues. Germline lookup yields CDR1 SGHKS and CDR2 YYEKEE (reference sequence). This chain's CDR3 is CASSSIWVANEKLFF. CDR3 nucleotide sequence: TGTGCCAGCAGCTCCATCTGGGTAGCTAATGAAAAACTGTTTTTT.

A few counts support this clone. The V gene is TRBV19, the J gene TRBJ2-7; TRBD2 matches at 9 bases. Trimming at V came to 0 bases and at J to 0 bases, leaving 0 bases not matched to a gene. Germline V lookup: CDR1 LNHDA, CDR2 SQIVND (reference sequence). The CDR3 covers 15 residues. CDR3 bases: TGTGCCAGTAGTATAGATAGCGGGAGCTCCTACGAGCAGTACTTC. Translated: CASSIDSGSSYEQYF.

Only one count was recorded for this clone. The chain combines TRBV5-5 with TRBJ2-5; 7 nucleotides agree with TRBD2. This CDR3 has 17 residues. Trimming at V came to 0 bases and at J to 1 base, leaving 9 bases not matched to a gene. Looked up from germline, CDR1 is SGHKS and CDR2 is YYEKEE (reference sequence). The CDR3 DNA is TGTGCCAGCAGCTTGGTGGTTATGGCGGGGGTCCAAGAGACCCAGTACTTC. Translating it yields CASSLVVMAGVQETQYF. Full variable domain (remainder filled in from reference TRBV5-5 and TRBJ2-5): DAGVTQSPTHLIKTRGQQVTLRCSPISGHKSVSWYQQVLGQGPQFIFQYYEKEERGRGNFPDRFSARQFPNYSSELNVNALLLGDSALYLCASSLVVMAGVQETQYFGPGTRLLVL.

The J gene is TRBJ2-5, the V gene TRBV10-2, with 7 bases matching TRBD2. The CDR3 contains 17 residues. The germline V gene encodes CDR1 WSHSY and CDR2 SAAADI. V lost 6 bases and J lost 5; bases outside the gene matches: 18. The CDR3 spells CASRPTSAARVGETQYF. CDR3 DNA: TGCGCCAGCAGACCAACTAGCGCGGCACGGGTAGGGGAGACCCAGTACTTC.

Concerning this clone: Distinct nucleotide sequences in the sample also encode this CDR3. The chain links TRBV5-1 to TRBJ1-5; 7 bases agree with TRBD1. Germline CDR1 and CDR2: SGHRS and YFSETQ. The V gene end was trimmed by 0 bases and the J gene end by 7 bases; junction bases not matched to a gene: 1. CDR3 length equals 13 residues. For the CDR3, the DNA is TGCGCCAGCAGCTTGGGAGGGGGCCAGCCCCAGCATTTT. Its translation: CASSLGGGQPQHF.

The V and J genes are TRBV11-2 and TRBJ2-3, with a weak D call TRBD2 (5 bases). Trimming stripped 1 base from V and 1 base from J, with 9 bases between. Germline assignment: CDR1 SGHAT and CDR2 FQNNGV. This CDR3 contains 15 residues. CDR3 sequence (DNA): TGTGCCAGCAGCTTAGGTAGTAGCGGCACAGATACGCAGTATTTT. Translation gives CASSLGSSGTDTQYF.

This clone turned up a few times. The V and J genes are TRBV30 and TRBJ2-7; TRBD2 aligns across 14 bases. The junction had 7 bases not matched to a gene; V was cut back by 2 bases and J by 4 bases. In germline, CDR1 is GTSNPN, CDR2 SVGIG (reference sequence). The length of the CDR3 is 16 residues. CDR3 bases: TGTGCCTGGAGTTACCCGGGACTAGCGGGAGCGTACGAGCAGTACTTC. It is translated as CAWSYPGLAGAYEQYF.

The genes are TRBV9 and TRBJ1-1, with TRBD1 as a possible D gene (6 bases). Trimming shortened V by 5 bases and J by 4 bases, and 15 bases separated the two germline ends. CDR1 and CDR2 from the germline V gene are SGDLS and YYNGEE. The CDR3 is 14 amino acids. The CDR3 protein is CASRGALGFTEAFF. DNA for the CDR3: TGTGCCAGCAGGGGGGCACTGGGGTTCACTGAAGCTTTCTTT.

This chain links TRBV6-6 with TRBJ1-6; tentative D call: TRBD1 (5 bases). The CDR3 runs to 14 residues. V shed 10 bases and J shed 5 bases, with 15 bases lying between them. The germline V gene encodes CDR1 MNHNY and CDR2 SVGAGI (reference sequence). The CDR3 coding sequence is TGTGCCACCTCCGGGTCGGGGCATAATTCACCCCTCCACTTT. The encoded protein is CATSGSGHNSPLHF.

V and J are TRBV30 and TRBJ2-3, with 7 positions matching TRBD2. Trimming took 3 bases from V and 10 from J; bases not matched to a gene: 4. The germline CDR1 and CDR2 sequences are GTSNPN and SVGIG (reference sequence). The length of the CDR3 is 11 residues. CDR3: CAWRVGGAQYF. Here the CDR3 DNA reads TGTGCCTGGAGGGTTGGGGGGGCGCAGTATTTT.

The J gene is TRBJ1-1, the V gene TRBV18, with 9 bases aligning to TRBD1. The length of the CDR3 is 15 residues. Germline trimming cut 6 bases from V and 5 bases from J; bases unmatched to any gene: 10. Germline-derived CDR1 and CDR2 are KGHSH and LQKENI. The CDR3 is CASSRGLTGGTEAFF. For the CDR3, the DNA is TGTGCCAGCTCCCGCGGATTGACAGGGGGGACTGAAGCTTTCTTT.

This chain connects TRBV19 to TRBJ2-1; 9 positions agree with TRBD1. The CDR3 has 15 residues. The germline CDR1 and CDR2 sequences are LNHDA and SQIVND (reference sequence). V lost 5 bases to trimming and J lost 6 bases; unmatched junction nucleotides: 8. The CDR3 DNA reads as TGTGCCAGTAGTGACGGACAGGGGTACGGCAATGAGCAGTTCTTC. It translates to CASSDGQGYGNEQFF.